These 28 T cell receptor beta chains were all obtained from the same sample, sequenced in a study of T cells in Graves' hyperthyroidism and ophthalmopathy. The TCR beta CDR3 regions underwent amplification using RNA transcripts as the source. The HTBI set primed first-round TCR CDR3 RT-PCR. TCRdb passed the multiplex PCR reads through MiXCR, listing each CDR3 protein once. The table includes some 510,000 distinct CDR3 sequences, about 45% detected once. Specimen: peripheral blood or thyroid tissue (not recorded which). The receptors come from a woman aged 18 to 35 with Graves' hyperthyroidism.

The chain uses TRBV24-1 and TRBJ1-3, with TRBD1 as a possible D gene (5 bases). Trimming removed 4 bases from V and 0 bases from J, with 21 bases in between. The germline V gene encodes CDR1 KGHDR and CDR2 SFDVKD. This CDR3 contains 19 residues. CDR3 sequence: CATSETWRDVLISGNTIYF. DNA of the CDR3: TGTGCCACCAGTGAAACCTGGCGGGACGTACTGATCTCTGGAAACACCATATATTTT.

At least ten counts were recorded for this clonotype. The chain couples TRBV29-1 to TRBJ2-7; no firm D call. CDR1 is SQVTM, CDR2 ANQGSEA, per germline. The CDR3 loop spans 12 amino acids. Trimming shortened V by 4 bases and J by 1 base, and 8 bases separated the two germline ends. The CDR3 nucleotides read TGCAGCGTTGTAGACGGATCCTACGAGCAGTACTTC. It is translated as CSVVDGSYEQYF.

Of note for this clonotype: Mismatch with germline at one junction end may stem from a read error. The rearrangement links TRBV5-1 to TRBJ2-5; D gene unclear. This CDR3 spans 13 amino acids. CDR1 and CDR2 (germline): SGHRS, YFSETQ. CDR3 coding DNA: TGTGCCAGCAGCTCTTGGGCAGGAGAGACCCAGTACTTC. This encodes CASSSWAGETQYF.

As for this clonotype: The junction departs from germline at one end; a sequencing error may be responsible. This chain uses TRBV15 with TRBJ2-7, with TRBD2 identical over 7 bases. The CDR3 is 15 residues long. Germline lookup yields CDR1 LNHNV and CDR2 YYDKDF (reference sequence). The DNA for the CDR3 is TGTGCCAGCAGCCAGGACCTAACAGCGGGGCACGAGCAGTACTTC. Protein: CASSQDLTAGHEQYF.

About this clonotype: Sequence at one end of the junction differs from germline and may be a read error. The V gene is TRBV11-2, the J gene TRBJ2-7; 10 bases fit TRBD2. The germline V gene has CDR1 SGHAT and CDR2 FQNNGV. This CDR3 has 17 amino acids. In DNA, the CDR3 is TGTGCCAGCAACTTAGGGGGACTAGCGTCGATGATCCACGAGCAGTACTTC. Encoded protein: CASNLGGLASMIHEQYF.

Concerning this clonotype: One junction end disagrees with the germline gene, perhaps due to a read error. The chain links TRBV11-2 to TRBJ1-1; TRBD1 might be the D (6 bases). Germline V gene sequence: CDR1 SGHAT, CDR2 FQNNGV. The CDR3 covers 16 residues. In DNA, the CDR3 is TGCGCCAGCACGTCTTCACCTGGGACATCAAACACTGAAGCTTTCTTT. This gives the protein CASTSSPGTSNTEAFF.

In the case of this clonotype: At one boundary the junction diverges from the germline segment, which might be a read error. The chain recombines TRBV20-1 with TRBJ1-2; 11 bases match TRBD1. Per germline, CDR1 DFQATT and CDR2 SNEGSKA (reference sequence). This CDR3 has 15 residues. The CDR3 sequence: CSANGQGATGSPLGF. The CDR3, as DNA: TGCAGTGCTAACGGACAGGGGGCAACCGGCTCGCCTCTTGGGTTC.

This clonotype was counted a single time. The chain carries TRBV7-2 and TRBJ1-1; D is ambiguous. Germline V lookup: CDR1 SGHTA, CDR2 FQGNSA. The CDR3 has 13 residues. Trimming removed 1 base from V and 3 bases from J, with 6 bases in between. Here the CDR3 DNA reads TGTGCCAGCAGCTTAGGTTGGGACACTGAAGCTTTCTTT. Residues: CASSLGWDTEAFF.

The chain carries TRBV25-1 and TRBJ1-2; no definite D call. Trimming took off 6 bases at V and 2 bases at J, with 10 bases between the two ends. The germline V gene encodes CDR1 MGHDK and CDR2 SYGVNS. This CDR3 is built from 13 residues. The CDR3 here is CASREGSNYGYTF. The CDR3 DNA is TGTGCCAGCAGGGAAGGGTCCAACTATGGCTACACCTTC.

There are many counts of this clonotype. V usage is TRBV7-2 and J usage is TRBJ1-1, with 8 bases matching TRBD1. The trim removed 5 bases at V and 11 bases at J, leaving 7 bases unmatched. The CDR3 has 12 residues. CDR1 SGHTA and CDR2 FQGNSA come from the germline V gene. CDR3 sequence reads: CASSQDRARAFF. In DNA form, the CDR3 reads TGTGCCAGCAGCCAGGACAGGGCTCGGGCTTTCTTT.

The chain combines TRBV24-1 with TRBJ2-5; 8 bases fit TRBD1. Germline CDR1 KGHDR, CDR2 SFDVKD. With V trimmed by 3 bases and J by 5 bases, 4 bases remained unmatched. The CDR3 is 14 residues long. The CDR3 here is CATSDPRQGETQYF. Written as DNA, the CDR3 is TGTGCCACCAGTGATCCGAGACAGGGGGAGACCCAGTACTTC.

The chain links TRBV10-3 to TRBJ2-7; 9 nucleotides agree with TRBD1. J was trimmed by 3 bases and V by 10 bases; bases with no gene match: 7. The CDR3 loop spans 13 amino acids. Germline-derived CDR1 and CDR2 are ENHRY and SYGVKD. The CDR3 spells CASRDRANYEQYF. The CDR3 nucleotides read TGTGCCAGCAGGGACAGGGCGAACTACGAGCAGTACTTC.

The V and J genes are TRBV7-2 and TRBJ1-4; TRBD1 is a possible D gene (6 bases). CDR3 length: 12 amino acids. With 8 bases removed from V and 12 bases from J, the gap between germline ends came to 16 bases. CDR1 SGHTA and CDR2 FQGNSA come from the germline V gene. The CDR3 bases are TGTGCCAGCGGCAGGGGCTTACCGGAACTGTTTTTT. It is translated as CASGRGLPELFF.

The chain carries TRBV10-3 and TRBJ1-1; D is unclear. Germline CDR1 ENHRY, CDR2 SYGVKD. CDR3 length equals 12 residues. The DNA for the CDR3 is TGTGCTAGGTCACGGGGGAACACTGAAGCTTTCTTT. Residues: CARSRGNTEAFF.

This clonotype turned up a few times. The J gene is TRBJ1-3, the V gene TRBV25-1; D not resolved. Germline V lookup: CDR1 MGHDK, CDR2 SYGVNS. V dropped 6 bases and J dropped 0 bases, with 9 bases sitting between them. This CDR3 spans 14 amino acids. This chain's CDR3 is CASRRGSSGNTIYF. The DNA of the CDR3 is TGTGCCAGCAGACGGGGTTCCTCTGGAAACACCATATATTTT. The full variable domain, with the rest looked up from reference TRBV25-1 and TRBJ1-3, is EADIYQTPRYLVIGTGKKITLECSQTMGHDKMYWYQQDPGMELHLIHYSYGVNSTEKGDLSSESTVSRIRTEHFPLTLESARPSHTSQYLCASRRGSSGNTIYFGEGSWLTVV.

This clonotype has only a few counts. This could be a read error, since a much larger clone is one nucleotide away. The chain has TRBV10-3 and TRBJ1-2; D is uncertain. The length of the CDR3 is 14 residues. Per the germline V gene, CDR1 is ENHRY and CDR2 is SYGVKD. DNA of the CDR3: TGTGCCAGCAGTGAGTCGAGCGACAACTATGGCTACACCTTC. Translating gives CASSESSDNYGYTF.

The rearrangement joins TRBV2 to TRBJ2-7, with 11 bases aligning to TRBD2. The CDR3 is 16 amino acids. Germline CDR1 SNHLY, CDR2 FYNNEI. With 5 bases clipped from V and 7 bases from J, the junction kept 13 bases outside the gene matches. In DNA form, the CDR3 reads TGTGCCAGCAGTAAGAAGTTTAGCGGGAGGGCGGGGGAGCAGTACTTC. This encodes CASSKKFSGRAGEQYF.

The chain recombines TRBV19 with TRBJ1-2, with D tentatively TRBD1 (6 bases). Looked up from germline, CDR1 is LNHDA and CDR2 is SQIVND (reference sequence). The CDR3 has 15 amino acids. Trimming cost V 7 bases and J 4 bases, with 19 bases left between them. The CDR3 DNA is TGTGCCAGTACCCAGGCGAACAGGGCACCCTATGGCTACACCTTC. Translated: CASTQANRAPYGYTF.

The rearrangement uses TRBV19 and TRBJ2-7; 7 bases fit TRBD1. The CDR3 covers 13 residues. The germline CDR1 and CDR2 sequences are LNHDA and SQIVND (reference sequence). V shed 9 bases, J shed 7 bases, and the junction held 12 bases outside the gene matches. CDR3 amino acids: CASLGRGQMEQYF. CDR3 in DNA: TGTGCCAGCCTGGGCAGGGGACAGATGGAGCAGTACTTC. The variable domain in full, completed from reference TRBV19 and TRBJ2-7, reads DGGITQSPKYLFRKEGQNVTLSCEQNLNHDAMYWYRQDPGQGLRLIYYSQIVNDFQKGDIAEGYSVSREKKESFPLTVTSAQKNPTAFYLCASLGRGQMEQYFGPGTRLTVT.

This clonotype was found many times. V is TRBV2 and J is TRBJ1-4, with a tentative D call TRBD1 (5 bases). CDR1 is SNHLY, CDR2 FYNNEI, per germline. The V end lost 0 bases, the J end lost 4 bases, and 9 bases lay between the germline ends. There are 15 residues in the CDR3. The DNA for the CDR3 is TGTGCCAGCAGTGAAGCTAGGGACTTTAATGAAAAACTGTTTTTT. This sequence encodes CASSEARDFNEKLFF. Drawing the rest from reference TRBV2 and TRBJ1-4, the complete variable domain is EPEVTQTPSHQVTQMGQEVILRCVPISNHLYFYWYRQILGQKVEFLVSFYNNEISEKSEIFDDQFSVERPDGSNFTLKIRSTKLEDSAMYFCASSEARDFNEKLFFGSGTQLSVL.

The gene calls are TRBV12-3 or TRBV12-4 and TRBJ1-5, with 7 bases that match TRBD1. V was clipped by 5 bases and J by 2 bases; unmatched bases: 9. This CDR3 spans 16 amino acids. The CDR3 sequence: CASSLTGEVGNQPQHF. In DNA, the CDR3 is TGTGCCAGCAGTCTAACAGGGGAGGTTGGCAATCAGCCCCAGCATTTT.

For this clonotype: One end of the junction varies from germline; a read error may be responsible. The genes are TRBV7-2 and TRBJ1-1; 9 bases are shared with TRBD1. The germline gives CDR1 SGHTA, CDR2 FQGNSA. This CDR3 is 16 amino acids long. The CDR3 DNA follows: TGTGCCAGCAGCTTTCCACAGGGGGCTCTGAACGCTGAAGCTTTCTTT. Encoded protein: CASSFPQGALNAEAFF.

With respect to this clonotype: Because the CDR3 is missing its conserved closing phenylalanine or tryptophan, this is likely a read error. No DNA is shown, since the ends of the CDR3 on it are uncertain; the CDR3 is the one TCRdb lists. The chain recombines TRBV2 with TRBJ1-2. The germline CDR1 and CDR2 sequences are SNHLY and FYNNEI. The CDR3 numbers 9 amino acids, ends counted. CDR3 residues: CASSEADIY.

This rearrangement joins TRBV7-2 to TRBJ1-6; 8 bases agree with TRBD1. Germline V gives CDR1 SGHTA, CDR2 FQGNSA. Unmatched junction bases numbered 7, after V lost 6 bases and J lost 9 bases. The CDR3 spans 14 residues. The CDR3 nucleotides are TGTGCCAGCAGGTCACAGGGGGGGGGTTCACCCCTCCACTTT. Translation: CASRSQGGGSPLHF.

This clonotype showed up just a few times. CDR3 amino acids: CASGGTTNTGELFF. The DNA of the CDR3 is TGTGCCAGCGGGGGGACAACGAACACCGGGGAGCTGTTTTTT. V is TRBV2 and J is TRBJ2-2; TRBD1 or TRBD2 may be the D gene (6 bases each). V was cut by 8 bases and J by 0 bases, with 10 bases left in between. The CDR3 extends over 14 amino acids. Germline-derived CDR1 and CDR2 are SNHLY and FYNNEI.

The genes are TRBV10-3 and TRBJ1-5, with D perhaps matching TRBD1 (6 bases). The CDR3 runs 15 residues. V lost 5 bases and J 4 bases, leaving 15 bases between the germline ends. CDR1 is ENHRY, CDR2 SYGVKD, per germline. The CDR3 DNA sequence: TGTGCCATCAGTTATAACAGGGAGGGTAATCAGCCCCAGCATTTT. Its protein is CAISYNREGNQPQHF.

A single count supports this clonotype. The V gene is TRBV7-2, the J gene TRBJ1-2, with D perhaps matching TRBD1 (6 bases). The CDR3 runs to 14 residues. The germline CDR1 and CDR2 sequences are SGHTA and FQGNSA. V lost 3 bases to trimming and J lost 6 bases, with 14 bases between them. The CDR3 DNA reads TGTGCCAGCAGCTTGCGGGACACGTCGGATGGCTACACCTTC. This gives the protein CASSLRDTSDGYTF.

This chain links TRBV15 with TRBJ1-1, with TRBD1 matching 8 bases. The CDR3 consists of 13 residues. CDR1 is LNHNV and CDR2 is YYDKDF in the germline V gene (reference sequence). V trimming: 3 bases; J trimming: 4 bases; junction bases outside the gene matches: 1. This CDR3 is CATSSGTGTEAFF. The CDR3 DNA is TGTGCCACCAGCAGTGGGACAGGCACTGAAGCTTTCTTT.